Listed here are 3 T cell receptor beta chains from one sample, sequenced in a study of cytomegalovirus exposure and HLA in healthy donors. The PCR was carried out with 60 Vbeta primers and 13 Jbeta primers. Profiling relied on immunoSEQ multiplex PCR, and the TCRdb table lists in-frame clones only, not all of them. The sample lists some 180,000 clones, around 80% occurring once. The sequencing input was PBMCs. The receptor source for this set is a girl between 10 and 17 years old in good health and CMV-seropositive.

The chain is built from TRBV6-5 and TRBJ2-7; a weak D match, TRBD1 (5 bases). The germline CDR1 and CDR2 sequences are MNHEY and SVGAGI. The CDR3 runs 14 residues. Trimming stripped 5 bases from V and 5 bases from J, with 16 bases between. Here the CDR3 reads CASSEHRPWDEQYF. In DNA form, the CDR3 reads TGTGCCAGCAGTGAACACAGGCCTTGGGACGAGCAGTACTTC.

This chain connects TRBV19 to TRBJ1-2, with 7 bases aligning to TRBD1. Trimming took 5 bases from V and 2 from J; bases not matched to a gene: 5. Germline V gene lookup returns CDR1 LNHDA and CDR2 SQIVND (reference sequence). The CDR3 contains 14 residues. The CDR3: CASSLGQQNYGYTF. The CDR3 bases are TGTGCCAGTAGTCTGGGACAGCAAAACTATGGCTACACCTTC.

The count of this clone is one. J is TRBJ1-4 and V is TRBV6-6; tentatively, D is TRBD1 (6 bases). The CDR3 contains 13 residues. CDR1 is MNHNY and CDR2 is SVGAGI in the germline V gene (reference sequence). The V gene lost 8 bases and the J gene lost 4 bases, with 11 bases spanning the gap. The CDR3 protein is CASGGVFNEKLFF. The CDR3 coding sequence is TGTGCCAGCGGGGGCGTCTTTAATGAAAAACTGTTTTTT.